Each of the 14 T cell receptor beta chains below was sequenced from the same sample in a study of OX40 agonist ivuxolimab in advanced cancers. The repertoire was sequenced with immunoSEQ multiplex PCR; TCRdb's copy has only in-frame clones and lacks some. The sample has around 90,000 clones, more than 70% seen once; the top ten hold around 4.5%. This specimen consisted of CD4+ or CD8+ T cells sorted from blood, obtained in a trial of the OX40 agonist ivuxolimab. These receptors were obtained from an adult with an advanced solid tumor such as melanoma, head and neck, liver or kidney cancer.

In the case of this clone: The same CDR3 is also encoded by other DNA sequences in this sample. CDR3 residues: CASSSTANTEAFF. DNA of the CDR3: TGCGCCAGCAGCTCGACAGCAAACACTGAAGCTTTCTTT. This chain links TRBV5-1 with TRBJ1-1; tentatively, D is TRBD1 (5 bases). The germline gives CDR1 SGHRS, CDR2 YFSETQ. The CDR3 extends over 13 amino acids. V dropped 3 bases and J dropped 2 bases, with 8 bases sitting between them.

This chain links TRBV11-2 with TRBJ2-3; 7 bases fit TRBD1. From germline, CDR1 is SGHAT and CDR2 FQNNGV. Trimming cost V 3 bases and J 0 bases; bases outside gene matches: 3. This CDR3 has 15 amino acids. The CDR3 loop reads CASSFSGQSTDTQYF. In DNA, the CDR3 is TGTGCCAGCAGCTTTTCGGGACAGAGCACAGATACGCAGTATTTT.

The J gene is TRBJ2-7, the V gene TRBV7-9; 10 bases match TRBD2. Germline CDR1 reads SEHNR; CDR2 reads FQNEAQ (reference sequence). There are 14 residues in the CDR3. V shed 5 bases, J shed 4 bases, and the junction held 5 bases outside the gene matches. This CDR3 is CASSQGTSAYEQYF. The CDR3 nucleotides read TGTGCCAGCAGCCAAGGGACTAGCGCTTACGAGCAGTACTTC.

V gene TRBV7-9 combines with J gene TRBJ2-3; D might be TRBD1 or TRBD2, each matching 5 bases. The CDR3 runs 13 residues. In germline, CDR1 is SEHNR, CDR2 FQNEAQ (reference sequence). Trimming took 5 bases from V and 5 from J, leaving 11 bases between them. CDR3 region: CASSRGDQDTQYF. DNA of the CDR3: TGTGCCAGCAGCCGTGGGGACCAAGATACGCAGTATTTT. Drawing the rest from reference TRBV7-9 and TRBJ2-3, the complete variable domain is DTGVSQNPRHKITKRGQNVTFRCDPISEHNRLYWYRQTLGQGPEFLTYFQNEAQLEKSRLLSDRFSAERPKGSFSTLEIQRTEQGDSAMYLCASSRGDQDTQYFGPGTRLTVL.

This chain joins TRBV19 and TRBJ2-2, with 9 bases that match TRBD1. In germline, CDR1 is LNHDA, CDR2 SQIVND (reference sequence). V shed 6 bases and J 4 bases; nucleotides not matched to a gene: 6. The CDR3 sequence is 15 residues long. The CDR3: CASRRGQGGTGELFF. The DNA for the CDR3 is TGTGCCAGTAGGAGGGGACAGGGAGGCACCGGGGAGCTGTTTTTT.

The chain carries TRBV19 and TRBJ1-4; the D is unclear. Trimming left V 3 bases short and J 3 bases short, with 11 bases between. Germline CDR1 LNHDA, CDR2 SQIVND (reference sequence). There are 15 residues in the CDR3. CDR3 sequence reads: CASSISPAANEKLFF. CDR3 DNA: TGTGCCAGTAGTATCTCCCCTGCCGCTAATGAAAAACTGTTTTTT.

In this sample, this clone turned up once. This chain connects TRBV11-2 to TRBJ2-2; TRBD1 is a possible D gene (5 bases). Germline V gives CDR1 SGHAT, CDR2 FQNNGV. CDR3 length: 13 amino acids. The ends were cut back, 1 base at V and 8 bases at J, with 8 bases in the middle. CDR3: CASSLAGPGELFF. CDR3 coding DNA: TGTGCCAGCAGCTTAGCAGGGCCGGGGGAGCTGTTTTTT.

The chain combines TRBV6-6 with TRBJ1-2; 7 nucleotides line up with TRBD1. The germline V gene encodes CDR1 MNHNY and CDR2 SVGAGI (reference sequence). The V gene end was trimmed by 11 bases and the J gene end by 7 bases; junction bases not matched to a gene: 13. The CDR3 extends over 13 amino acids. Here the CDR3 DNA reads TGTGCCGGAAGTGTGGAGGGGGCGGGTGGCTACACCTTC. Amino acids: CAGSVEGAGGYTF.

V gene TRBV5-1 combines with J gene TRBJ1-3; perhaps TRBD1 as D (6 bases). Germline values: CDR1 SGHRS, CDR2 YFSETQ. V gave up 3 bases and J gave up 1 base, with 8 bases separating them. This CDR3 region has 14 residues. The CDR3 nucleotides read TGCGCCAGCAGCTCCGGGACATCTGGAAACACCATATATTTT. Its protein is CASSSGTSGNTIYF.

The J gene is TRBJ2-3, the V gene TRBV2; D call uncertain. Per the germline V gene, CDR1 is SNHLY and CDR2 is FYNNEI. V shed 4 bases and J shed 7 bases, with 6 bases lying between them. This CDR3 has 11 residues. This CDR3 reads CASSVENTQYF. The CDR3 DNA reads TGTGCCAGCAGTGTGGAAAATACGCAGTATTTT.

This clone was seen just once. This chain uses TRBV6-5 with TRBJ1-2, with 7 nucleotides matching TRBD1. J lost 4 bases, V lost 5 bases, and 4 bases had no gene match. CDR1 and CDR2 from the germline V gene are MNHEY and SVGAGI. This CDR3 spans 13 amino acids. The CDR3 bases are TGTGCCAGCAGTAAGACAGGGCTCTATGGCTACACCTTC. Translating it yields CASSKTGLYGYTF.

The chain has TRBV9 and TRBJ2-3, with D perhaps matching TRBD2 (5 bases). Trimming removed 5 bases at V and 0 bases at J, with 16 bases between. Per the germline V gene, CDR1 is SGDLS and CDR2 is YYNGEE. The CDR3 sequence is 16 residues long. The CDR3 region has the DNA TGTGCCAGCAGTTCCTTGGGCGGGTCTAGCACAGATACGCAGTATTTT. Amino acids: CASSSLGGSSTDTQYF.

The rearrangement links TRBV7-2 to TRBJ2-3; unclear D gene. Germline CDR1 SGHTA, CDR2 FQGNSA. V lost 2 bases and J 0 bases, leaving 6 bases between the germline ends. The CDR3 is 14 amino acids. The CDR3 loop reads CASSLTLSTDTQYF. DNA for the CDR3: TGTGCCAGCAGCTTAACGCTCAGCACAGATACGCAGTATTTT.

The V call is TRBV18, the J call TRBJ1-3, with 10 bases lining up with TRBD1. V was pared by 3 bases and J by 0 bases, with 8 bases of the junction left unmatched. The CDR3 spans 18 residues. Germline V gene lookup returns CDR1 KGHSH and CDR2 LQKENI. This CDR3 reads CASSPGQGRTNSGNTIYF. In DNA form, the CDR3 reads TGTGCCAGCTCACCGGGACAGGGGAGAACTAACTCTGGAAACACCATATATTTT.